This T cell receptor beta chain was profiled in a study of blood T cell repertoires in COVID-19. In the study's own analysis: Estimated nucleated cell counts came from reference gene primer amplification. This table comes from immunoSEQ multiplex PCR, and its TCRdb copy is limited to in-frame clones, with some not included. That table furnishes V, J and clone size, whereas the DNA furnished D and trimming. The sample holds a few hundred thousand clones, 75% to 90% seen once. The sequence came from a woman in her sixties with acute or convalescent COVID-19. The source material was peripheral blood.

CDR3 nucleotides: TGTGCCAGCAGCCGCCCGGGACAGGGCGAAAAACTGTTTTTT. This translates into CASSRPGQGEKLFF. This chain uses TRBV5-8 with TRBJ1-4; 9 nucleotides agree with TRBD1. The germline V gene encodes CDR1 SGHTS and CDR2 YDEGEE. The V gene end was trimmed by 4 bases and the J gene end by 8 bases; junction bases not matched to a gene: 6. The CDR3 runs to 14 residues.